Following are 29 T cell receptor beta chains from one sample sequenced in a study of a mutant IDH1 vaccine in newly diagnosed glioma listed by TCRdb under 2021. Read against the paper, the sample's time point label means: week 5, during vaccination. Each vaccine dose was 300 ug of a 20-mer mutant IDH1 peptide in Montanide, given subcutaneously with topical imiquimod. Libraries came from the immunoSEQ multiplex PCR assay. The table was pulled from immuneACCESS by TCRdb, which kept in-frame rearrangements only. Such tables lose some clones; where checked, under half of the loss comes from unresolved V genes, and the rest has no known cause. The sample data list about 42,000 clones, and 75% to 90% of these were observed just once. The leading ten clones occupy approximately 1.5% of the sample. For these receptors, no antigen is known. This material consisted of PBMCs, taken from a glioma patient whose treatment included an IDH1 peptide vaccine. The receptors were sampled from a man in his forties or fifties with glioma.

The chain uses TRBV7-2 and TRBJ2-1; TRBD1 might be the D (5 bases). The ends were cut back, 1 base at V and 0 bases at J, with 7 bases in the middle. Germline V CDR1 and CDR2: SGHTA, FQGNSA. This CDR3 has 15 amino acids. This chain's CDR3 is CASSLDRSSYNEQFF. The CDR3 coding sequence is TGTGCCAGCAGCTTAGACAGGAGCTCCTACAATGAGCAGTTCTTC.

This clone was counted between two and nine times. The chain uses TRBV7-9 and TRBJ2-5, with TRBD2 matching over 9 bases. Unmatched junction bases numbered 16, after V lost 6 bases and J lost 5 bases. The CDR3 extends over 17 amino acids. The germline gives CDR1 SEHNR, CDR2 FQNEAQ (reference sequence). CDR3 residues: CASSSGGGLAGQETQYF. CDR3 in DNA: TGTGCCAGCAGTTCCGGGGGTGGCCTAGCGGGGCAGGAGACCCAGTACTTC.

The chain couples TRBV5-4 to TRBJ1-1; TRBD1 aligns across 7 bases. Germline values: CDR1 SGHNT, CDR2 YYREEE (reference sequence). Unmatched junction bases numbered 4, after V lost 3 bases and J lost 5 bases. The CDR3 runs 13 residues. CDR3 sequence (DNA): TGTGCCAGCAGCTGGTCAGGGGGTACTGAAGCTTTCTTT. It encodes CASSWSGGTEAFF.

The V call is TRBV4-1, the J call TRBJ2-7; D is undetermined. The V end was cut by 0 bases, the J end by 6 bases, with 18 bases between. Germline V gene sequence: CDR1 MGHRA, CDR2 YSYEKL. This CDR3 has 16 amino acids. The DNA for the CDR3 is TGCGCCAGCAGCCAAGAACGCGAGCTACTCAAAAGCGAGCAGTACTTC. Residues: CASSQERELLKSEQYF.

The gene calls are TRBV11-2 and TRBJ1-4; D gene unclear. This CDR3 contains 14 residues. Trimming removed 0 bases at V and 7 bases at J, with 9 bases between. Germline CDR1 is SGHAT and CDR2 is FQNNGV. CDR3 sequence: CASSLDVSSEKLFF. DNA for the CDR3: TGTGCCAGCAGCTTAGACGTCAGTTCTGAAAAACTGTTTTTT.

The J gene is TRBJ2-3, the V gene TRBV6-6, with a weak D call TRBD2 (7 bases). Germline V gene data show CDR1 as MNHNY and CDR2 as SVGAGI (reference sequence). Trimming cost V 7 bases and J 2 bases, with 16 bases left between them. The CDR3 covers 15 residues. CDR3 sequence reads: CASTKQGGDTDTQYF. CDR3 DNA sequence: TGTGCCAGCACCAAACAGGGAGGGGACACAGATACGCAGTATTTT.

This clone was seen once. This chain uses TRBV2 with TRBJ2-2; perhaps D is TRBD1 or TRBD2 (5 bases each). Trimming removed 8 bases from V and 1 base from J, with 11 bases in between. The CDR3 covers 14 residues. Germline-derived CDR1 and CDR2 are SNHLY and FYNNEI. The CDR3 here is CASLGTGNTGELFF. The CDR3 DNA sequence: TGTGCCAGCCTCGGGACGGGGAACACCGGGGAGCTGTTTTTT.

The genes are TRBV7-9 and TRBJ1-2; D ambiguous. Trimming stripped 5 bases from V and 5 bases from J, with 18 bases between. The CDR3 is 15 amino acids. Germline assignment: CDR1 SEHNR and CDR2 FQNEAQ (reference sequence). For the CDR3, the DNA is TGTGCCAGCAGCCCGCGCGAGCTCACCCGTTATGGCTACACCTTC. It specifies CASSPRELTRYGYTF.

This chain uses TRBV6-5 with TRBJ2-1; D is ambiguous. Per the germline V gene, CDR1 is MNHEY and CDR2 is SVGAGI. The CDR3 is 14 residues long. V lost 6 bases to trimming and J lost 8 bases, with 17 bases between them. The CDR3 spells CASSPRLGAYEQFF. As DNA, the CDR3 is TGTGCCAGCAGCCCCCGGCTAGGTGCGTATGAGCAGTTCTTC.

This chain links TRBV18 with TRBJ1-3, with 7 nucleotides matching TRBD1. The CDR3 is made up of 16 amino acids. V lost 3 bases to trimming and J lost 1 base; unmatched junction nucleotides: 6. Germline loops: CDR1 KGHSH, CDR2 LQKENI. The CDR3 sequence is CASSPDRAGSGNTIYF. The CDR3 nucleotides read TGTGCCAGCTCACCCGACAGGGCTGGGTCTGGAAACACCATATATTTT.

V is TRBV21-1 and J is TRBJ2-5. TRBV21-1 is listed as a pseudogene. This CDR3 spans 15 amino acids. In DNA form, the CDR3 reads TGTGCCAGCAGCACTTGGGGGATGGGCCGGGAGACCCAGTACTTC. Translated: CASSTWGMGRETQYF.

CDR3 protein: CASSAGRAFEQYF. The CDR3 DNA sequence: TGTGCCAGCTCAGCCGGGAGGGCCTTCGAGCAGTACTTC. The rearrangement joins TRBV18 to TRBJ2-7; 8 nucleotides align to TRBD2. J gave up 6 bases and V 5 bases, and 6 bases lay outside the gene matches. The CDR3 runs to 13 residues. In germline, CDR1 is KGHSH, CDR2 LQKENI.

V is TRBV5-8 and J is TRBJ2-7, with TRBD2 as a possible D gene (5 bases). Looked up from germline, CDR1 is SGHTS and CDR2 is YDEGEE. The CDR3 extends over 14 amino acids. Trimming took 6 bases from V and 0 from J, leaving 13 bases between them. CDR3 sequence: CASKMDGGSYEQYF. The CDR3 DNA is TGTGCCAGCAAAATGGACGGAGGCTCCTACGAGCAGTACTTC. The full variable domain, with the rest looked up from reference TRBV5-8 and TRBJ2-7, is EAGVTQSPTHLIKTRGQQATLRCSPISGHTSVYWYQQALGLGLQFLLWYDEGEERNRGNFPPRFSGRQFPNYSSELNVNALELEDSALYLCASKMDGGSYEQYFGPGTRLTVT.

This rearrangement joins TRBV5-1 to TRBJ1-2, with D uncertain. The CDR3 is 14 amino acids. Per the germline V gene, CDR1 is SGHRS and CDR2 is YFSETQ. The V end was cut by 0 bases, the J end by 0 bases, with 6 bases between. The CDR3 nucleotides read TGCGCCAGCAGCTTGGACCCTTCTAACTATGGCTACACCTTC. Protein: CASSLDPSNYGYTF. The variable domain in full, with the rest retrieved from reference TRBV5-1 and TRBJ1-2, is KAGVTQTPRYLIKTRGQQVTLSCSPISGHRSVSWYQQTPGQGLQFLFEYFSETQRNKGNFPGRFSGRQFSNSRSEMNVSTLELGDSALYLCASSLDPSNYGYTFGSGTRLTVV.

This chain joins TRBV11-2 and TRBJ2-3; D is uncertain. V lost 5 bases and J 4 bases, leaving 7 bases between the germline ends. Germline values: CDR1 SGHAT, CDR2 FQNNGV. The length of the CDR3 is 12 residues. The CDR3 sequence is CASSPSADTQYF. Written as DNA, the CDR3 is TGTGCCAGCAGCCCCTCGGCAGATACGCAGTATTTT.

This sequence joins TRBV5-1 and TRBJ2-3, with 7 bases lining up with TRBD2. CDR1 and CDR2 from the germline V gene are SGHRS and YFSETQ. The CDR3 has 17 amino acids. V shed 3 bases and J 1 base; nucleotides not matched to a gene: 11. CDR3 DNA: TGCGCCAGCAGCTCAGCCGTTAGCGGGCCCCGCACAGATACGCAGTATTTT. It translates to CASSSAVSGPRTDTQYF.

The chain joins TRBV4-1 to TRBJ2-5, with a weak D call TRBD2 (5 bases). CDR1 and CDR2 (germline): MGHRA, YSYEKL. V gave up 6 bases and J gave up 7 bases, with 18 bases separating them. CDR3 length equals 14 residues. CDR3: CASSHDSTEGTQYF. The DNA for the CDR3 is TGCGCCAGCAGTCACGACTCGACCGAGGGGACCCAGTACTTC.

This clone showed up just a few times. The rearrangement links TRBV5-1 to TRBJ2-2; 9 nucleotides match TRBD2. The junction had 6 bases not matched to a gene; V was cut back by 4 bases and J by 2 bases. There are 16 residues in the CDR3. Looked up from germline, CDR1 is SGHRS and CDR2 is YFSETQ. CDR3 sequence (DNA): TGCGCCAGCAGCGCAAGACTAGCGGATAACACCGGGGAGCTGTTTTTT. This sequence encodes CASSARLADNTGELFF.

V is TRBV12-5 and J is TRBJ2-3; no firm D call. The CDR3 contains 12 residues. Trimming stripped 7 bases from V and 4 bases from J, with 9 bases between. From germline, CDR1 is LGHNT and CDR2 FRNRAP. The CDR3 DNA is TGTGCTAGTGCGAGTCCGGCAGATACGCAGTATTTT. It yields the protein CASASPADTQYF.

V usage is TRBV29-1 and J usage is TRBJ2-1; 11 bases map to TRBD1. CDR1 and CDR2 (germline): SQVTM, ANQGSEA. The CDR3 extends over 13 amino acids. Trimming at V came to 6 bases and at J to 7 bases, leaving 5 bases not matched to a gene. CDR3 protein: CSVGDRGFNEQFF. The CDR3 DNA sequence: TGCAGCGTCGGGGACAGGGGGTTTAATGAGCAGTTCTTC.

The chain has TRBV10-3 and TRBJ2-1; TRBD2 matches at 10 bases. The CDR3 loop spans 15 amino acids. CDR1 ENHRY and CDR2 SYGVKD come from the germline V gene. Trimming cost V 8 bases and J 1 base; bases outside gene matches: 5. CDR3 nucleotides: TGTGCCATCTCAAGAGCGGGAGGGTCCTACAATGAGCAGTTCTTC. Its protein product is CAISRAGGSYNEQFF.

V usage is TRBV13 and J usage is TRBJ2-1; TRBD2 is a possible D gene (6 bases). V lost 5 bases and J lost 2, with 10 bases in between. The germline V gene has CDR1 PRHDT and CDR2 FYEKMQ (reference sequence). The CDR3 length is 14 residues. CDR3: CASSRQRAYNEQFF. The DNA of the CDR3 is TGTGCCAGCAGCCGCCAGCGGGCCTACAATGAGCAGTTCTTC.

The genes are TRBV18 and TRBJ2-3; D not resolved. Germline V gene lookup returns CDR1 KGHSH and CDR2 LQKENI. V shed 3 bases and J shed 0 bases, with 16 bases lying between them. The CDR3 runs 17 residues. The CDR3 DNA reads TGTGCCAGCTCACCCAATCAGCCACAGCAGAGCACAGATACGCAGTATTTT. This translates into CASSPNQPQQSTDTQYF.

The gene calls are TRBV4-1 and TRBJ1-2, with D possibly matching TRBD1 (6 bases). The V end lost 1 base, the J end lost 0 bases, and 15 bases lay between the germline ends. This CDR3 is 17 amino acids long. Per germline, CDR1 MGHRA and CDR2 YSYEKL. CDR3 DNA: TGCGCCAGCAGCCAAGTTGCAGGGGATCCTTCTAACTATGGCTACACCTTC. Residues: CASSQVAGDPSNYGYTF.

V and J are TRBV29-1 and TRBJ2-7; 9 nucleotides agree with TRBD1. Trimming took 4 bases from V and 5 from J; bases not matched to a gene: 6. CDR3 length: 13 amino acids. CDR1 and CDR2 (germline): SQVTM, ANQGSEA. The CDR3 coding sequence is TGCAGCGTTGCTGTGACAGGGGGGCACGAGCAGTACTTC. Its translation is CSVAVTGGHEQYF.

The gene calls are TRBV5-6 and TRBJ2-1; D call uncertain. The germline gives CDR1 SGHDT, CDR2 YYEEEE. This CDR3 spans 12 amino acids. V shed 3 bases and J shed 6 bases, with 7 bases lying between them. CDR3 in amino acids: CASSYQSNEQFF. CDR3 DNA: TGTGCCAGCAGCTACCAGAGCAATGAGCAGTTCTTC.

The chain links TRBV10-3 to TRBJ2-3, with TRBD2 matching 9 bases. The ends lost 9 bases at V and 5 bases at J; junction bases unmatched: 3. The CDR3 extends over 12 amino acids. From germline, CDR1 is ENHRY and CDR2 SYGVKD. CDR3 DNA: TGTGCCATGAGCGGGAGGATAGATACGCAGTATTTT. Amino acids: CAMSGRIDTQYF.

This chain uses TRBV7-2 with TRBJ1-5, with D unclear. The CDR3 covers 12 residues. CDR1 and CDR2 (germline): SGHTA, FQGNSA. Trimming removed 5 bases at V and 3 bases at J, with 5 bases between. The DNA for the CDR3 is TGTGCCAGCAGCCTAAACAATCAGCCCCAGCATTTT. This translates into CASSLNNQPQHF.

The V call is TRBV2, the J call TRBJ2-7; unclear D gene. The CDR3 runs 17 residues. Per germline, CDR1 SNHLY and CDR2 FYNNEI. Trimming shortened V by 4 bases and J by 3 bases, and 22 bases separated the two germline ends. The CDR3 is CASSGPLDNLHNYEQYF. The DNA for the CDR3 is TGTGCCAGCAGTGGCCCCCTTGACAACCTACACAACTACGAGCAGTACTTC. Based on the CDR3 plus reference TRBV2 and TRBJ2-7, the full variable domain is EPEVTQTPSHQVTQMGQEVILRCVPISNHLYFYWYRQILGQKVEFLVSFYNNEISEKSEIFDDQFSVERPDGSNFTLKIRSTKLEDSAMYFCASSGPLDNLHNYEQYFGPGTRLTVT.